A single sample is the source of the 11 T cell receptor beta chains below, sequenced in a study of cytomegalovirus exposure and HLA in healthy donors (dated by TCRdb to 2015 to 2018). Library creation used the immunoSEQ multiplex PCR assay. The multiplex PCR relied on a mix of 60 forward primers for TCR Vbeta segments and 13 reverse primers for TCR Jbeta segments. The table was pulled from immuneACCESS by TCRdb, which kept in-frame rearrangements only. Such tables lose some clones; where checked, under half of the loss comes from unresolved V genes, and the rest has no known cause. Here the sample has around 97,000 clones; roughly 77% occur a single time. The ten largest clones add up to 10% to 13% of the sample. Sequencing used PBMCs. These receptors were obtained from a woman aged 18 to 35 in good health and CMV-seropositive.

This rearrangement joins TRBV6-5 to TRBJ1-6; possibly TRBD1 for D (5 bases). The germline CDR1 and CDR2 sequences are MNHEY and SVGAGI. The CDR3 totals 16 residues. The ends were cut back, 0 bases at V and 7 bases at J, with 13 bases in the middle. CDR3 loop: CASSYSNRQKNSPLHF. CDR3 DNA: TGTGCCAGCAGTTACTCGAATCGACAGAAAAATTCACCCCTCCACTTT.

The table lists this clone with a few counts. The chain carries TRBV27 and TRBJ1-5; D is possibly TRBD1 (5 bases). The CDR3 runs to 15 residues. V lost 3 bases and J 0 bases, leaving 9 bases between the germline ends. CDR1 and CDR2 from the germline V gene are MNHEY and SMNVEV (reference sequence). CDR3 in amino acids: CASSFFGGSNQPQHF. CDR3 sequence (DNA): TGTGCCAGCAGTTTTTTCGGGGGTAGCAATCAGCCCCAGCATTTT.

The chain couples TRBV5-1 to TRBJ2-1; D is ambiguous. Deletions cut 5 bases from V and 3 bases from J, with 9 bases between. Germline V gives CDR1 SGHRS, CDR2 YFSETQ. The CDR3 runs to 13 residues. The CDR3 reads CASRADNYNEQFF. CDR3 bases: TGCGCCAGCAGGGCCGACAACTACAATGAGCAGTTCTTC.

This clone was detected a few times. This chain uses TRBV6-5 with TRBJ1-5, with 7 bases that match TRBD1. The CDR3 extends over 13 amino acids. Trimming removed 5 bases from V and 5 bases from J; junction bases left unmatched: 3. CDR1 and CDR2 (germline): MNHEY, SVGAGI. DNA of the CDR3: TGTGCCAGCAGTGGGGACAGAGATCAGCCCCAGCATTTT. The encoded protein is CASSGDRDQPQHF.

This clone has only one observation. The chain carries TRBV28 and TRBJ1-2, with D maybe TRBD1 (5 bases). The CDR3 sequence is 17 residues long. V was pared by 3 bases and J by 0 bases, with 17 bases between. Per the germline V gene, CDR1 is MDHEN and CDR2 is SYDVKM. CDR3 in DNA: TGTGCCAGCAGTTTTATCGGCGTGAGACAGACTAACTATGGCTACACCTTC. This encodes CASSFIGVRQTNYGYTF.

This chain uses TRBV5-6 with TRBJ2-5, with D possibly being TRBD1 (5 bases). The CDR3 spans 17 residues. V was trimmed by 4 bases and J by 7 bases, leaving 26 bases between them. Germline V gives CDR1 SGHDT, CDR2 YYEEEE. In DNA, the CDR3 is TGTGCCAGCAGCCCCCCCGGTTGGACACCCCGGGTGGGGACCCAGTACTTC. Its protein is CASSPPGWTPRVGTQYF. Complete variable domain (other parts from reference TRBV5-6 and TRBJ2-5): DAGVTQSPTHLIKTRGQQVTLRCSPKSGHDTVSWYQQALGQGPQFIFQYYEEEERQRGNFPDRFSGHQFPNYSSELNVNALLLGDSALYLCASSPPGWTPRVGTQYFGPGTRLLVL.

V and J are TRBV5-1 and TRBJ1-4, with 8 bases aligning to TRBD1. Per germline, CDR1 SGHRS and CDR2 YFSETQ. The length of the CDR3 is 17 residues. Unmatched junction bases numbered 11, after V lost 2 bases and J lost 5 bases. The CDR3 here is CASSLYRGQGGNEKLFF. CDR3 coding DNA: TGCGCCAGCAGCTTATATAGAGGACAGGGAGGAAATGAAAAACTGTTTTTT.

The chain combines TRBV28 with TRBJ2-3; TRBD2 might be the D (5 bases). Germline V lookup: CDR1 MDHEN, CDR2 SYDVKM. The ends were cut back, 8 bases at V and 0 bases at J, with 6 bases in the middle. The CDR3 sequence is 12 residues long. The chain's CDR3 is CASWTSTDTQYF. DNA for the CDR3: TGTGCCAGCTGGACTAGCACAGATACGCAGTATTTT.

The chain combines TRBV2 with TRBJ2-2; TRBD1 is a possible D gene (5 bases). Germline V gives CDR1 SNHLY, CDR2 FYNNEI. The germline V and J ends were trimmed by 7 bases and 4 bases, with 13 bases remaining between them. The CDR3 length is 14 residues. CDR3 sequence: CASILQGVTGELFF. The CDR3 coding sequence is TGTGCCAGCATCCTCCAGGGCGTCACCGGGGAGCTGTTTTTT.

The chain carries TRBV27 and TRBJ2-5, with 7 positions matching TRBD2. Unmatched junction bases numbered 5, after V lost 3 bases and J lost 7 bases. The CDR3 covers 13 residues. Germline assignment: CDR1 MNHEY and CDR2 SMNVEV (reference sequence). The CDR3 sequence is CASSLGGRGTQYF. In DNA, the CDR3 is TGTGCCAGCAGTTTGGGCGGGAGAGGGACCCAGTACTTC.

This chain uses TRBV19 with TRBJ1-2; D remains ambiguous. CDR1 LNHDA and CDR2 SQIVND come from the germline V gene (reference sequence). The CDR3 spans 17 residues. The ends were cut back, 7 bases at V and 0 bases at J, with 21 bases in the middle. Here the CDR3 DNA reads TGTGCCAGTAACCCCTCCCCTGACGGAGAAGCTAACTATGGCTACACCTTC. Its protein is CASNPSPDGEANYGYTF.